Included here is one T cell receptor beta chain sequence, with context. The target antigen is unknown. These data belong to a study of T cell responses to AZD1222 COVID-19 vaccine. Study-wide results and limits: It was only after the peak T cell response that any repertoires were sampled.

Here immunoSEQ multiplex PCR was the method, and the copy in TCRdb shows in-frame clones only, minus some. The sample carries more than 95,000 clones, around 83% recorded once. V shed 0 bases and J shed 3 bases, with 14 bases lying between them. In germline, CDR1 is SGHVS, CDR2 FQNEAQ. This CDR3 comprises 16 residues. This sample comprised peripheral blood, obtained 28 days after the second AZD1222 dose. This sequence originates from an adult who received the AZD1222 COVID-19 vaccine. The chain couples TRBV7-8 to TRBJ1-1, with D hard to call. The CDR3 nucleotides read TGTGCCAGCAGCTTAGCGTTCGAAAAGGGTCACACTGAAGCTTTCTTT. It specifies CASSLAFEKGHTEAFF.